The 9 T cell receptor beta chains listed next were all sequenced from one sample in a study of blood T cells in healthy people across ages. A second PCR, run for 7 to 11 cycles, used a sample-barcoded 5' primer plus a J-beta primer mix. TCRdb itself ran the 5' RACE reads through MiXCR, one entry per CDR3 protein. The sample gives about 1.4 million distinct CDR3 sequences, 55% to 75% of which show up once; over 5.5% is in the top ten. Sample: blood. The source of these receptors is a man in his late teens or twenties in good health.

V is TRBV20-1 and J is TRBJ2-5, with a possible D match to TRBD2 (5 bases). The germline gives CDR1 DFQATT, CDR2 SNEGSKA (reference sequence). The CDR3 has 12 amino acids. V was trimmed by 7 bases and J by 4 bases, leaving 13 bases between them. The CDR3 sequence: CSGTTRRETQYF. CDR3 bases: TGCAGTGGAACCACTAGGAGAGAGACCCAGTACTTC.

This clonotype was counted only a few times. V is TRBV9 and J is TRBJ2-5; D ambiguous. The CDR3 loop spans 13 amino acids. V lost 0 bases and J 5 bases, leaving 8 bases between the germline ends. The germline gives CDR1 SGDLS, CDR2 YYNGEE. In DNA, the CDR3 is TGTGCCAGCAGCGTAGGACGGGCGGAGACCCAGTACTTC. It is translated as CASSVGRAETQYF.

V and J are TRBV3-1 and TRBJ1-1, with D possibly TRBD1 on 6 matching bases. The CDR3 length is 13 residues. The V end lost 4 bases, the J end lost 4 bases, and 10 bases lay between the germline ends. CDR1 and CDR2 (germline): LGHDT, YNNKEL (reference sequence). The CDR3 bases are TGTGCCAGCAGCCCATGGGGGGCCACTGAAGCTTTCTTT. As protein: CASSPWGATEAFF.

The chain recombines TRBV9 with TRBJ2-3; 8 nucleotides match TRBD1. With 5 bases clipped from V and 6 bases from J, the junction kept 8 bases outside the gene matches. Per the germline V gene, CDR1 is SGDLS and CDR2 is YYNGEE. The CDR3 has 14 residues. CDR3 loop: CASRGLQGEDTQYF. The CDR3 DNA is TGTGCCAGCAGGGGATTACAGGGGGAGGATACGCAGTATTTT. The whole variable domain, remainder taken from reference TRBV9 and TRBJ2-3, is DSGVTQTPKHLITATGQRVTLRCSPRSGDLSVYWYQQSLDQGLQFLIQYYNGEERAKGNILERFSAQQFPDLHSELNLSSLELGDSALYFCASRGLQGEDTQYFGPGTRLTVL.

The V and J genes are TRBV29-1 and TRBJ2-7; D gene uncertain. Germline lookup yields CDR1 SQVTM and CDR2 ANQGSEA. V dropped 4 bases and J dropped 2 bases, with 6 bases sitting between them. This CDR3 comprises 11 residues. CDR3 region: CSVAPPYEQYF. The CDR3 coding sequence is TGCAGCGTTGCCCCTCCCTACGAGCAGTACTTC.

The rearrangement joins TRBV12-5 to TRBJ2-1; TRBD1 aligns across 12 bases. Germline loops: CDR1 LGHNT, CDR2 FRNRAP. This CDR3 comprises 14 residues. The V and J ends lost 7 bases and 10 bases, in that order; junction bases with no gene match: 8. The CDR3 nucleotides read TGTGCTAGTGAAGGGGACAGGGGGCTAGGGGAGCAGTTCTTC. Its translation is CASEGDRGLGEQFF.

The chain joins TRBV4-2 to TRBJ1-2, with D uncertain. Trimming took off 3 bases at V and 2 bases at J, with 10 bases between the two ends. Germline CDR1 is LGHNA and CDR2 is YNFKEQ. This CDR3 spans 14 amino acids. In DNA form, the CDR3 reads TGTGCCAGCAGCCAGGAGCAGATAAACTATGGCTACACCTTC. Translated, it gives CASSQEQINYGYTF.

This chain uses TRBV24-1 with TRBJ1-5; D remains unclear. The CDR3 is 13 amino acids. Germline V gene sequence: CDR1 KGHDR, CDR2 SFDVKD. V lost 5 bases and J lost 2, with 6 bases in between. The DNA of the CDR3 is TGTGCCACCAGTGGATCGGGCAATCAGCCCCAGCATTTT. The encoded protein is CATSGSGNQPQHF.

The sample holds a few counts of this clonotype. This sequence joins TRBV12-3 or TRBV12-4 and TRBJ2-1, with a possible D match to TRBD2 (6 bases). The CDR3 consists of 13 residues. Trimming took off 4 bases at V and 7 bases at J, with 11 bases between the two ends. This chain's CDR3 is CASSYPGRNEQFF. In DNA form, the CDR3 reads TGTGCCAGCAGTTACCCCGGGAGAAATGAGCAGTTCTTC.